The 22 T cell receptor beta chains presented below share a single source sample, sequenced in a study of STAT5B mutations in CD4+ large granular lymphocyte leukemia. The repertoire was sequenced with immunoSEQ multiplex PCR; TCRdb's copy has only in-frame clones and lacks some. The table has 30,000 or so clones, approximately 73% seen once. The specimen sequenced was CD4+ T cells from blood buffy coats. These receptors all come from a human donor in good health.

There are a few counts of this clone. V and J are TRBV30 and TRBJ2-7; a weak D match, TRBD2 (6 bases). The CDR3 runs 12 residues. Germline V gene lookup returns CDR1 GTSNPN and CDR2 SVGIG (reference sequence). Trimming stripped 7 bases from V and 3 bases from J, with 13 bases between. In DNA form, the CDR3 reads TGTGCCTCTCACCCCGGGGGCTACGAGCAGTACTTC. It translates to CASHPGGYEQYF.

This chain links TRBV11-1 with TRBJ2-5; 9 nucleotides match TRBD1. The length of the CDR3 is 14 residues. Germline V gene lookup returns CDR1 SGHAT and CDR2 FQDESV (reference sequence). Trimming took 5 bases from V and 2 from J; bases not matched to a gene: 3. CDR3 region: CASSRDRGQETQYF. The CDR3 coding sequence is TGTGCCAGCAGCCGAGACAGGGGGCAAGAGACCCAGTACTTC.

V and J are TRBV9 and TRBJ1-1, with D unclear. Between the trimmed V and J ends, which lost 4 bases and 3 bases, there was a span of 13 bases. CDR1 and CDR2 (germline): SGDLS, YYNGEE. The CDR3 runs 14 residues. CDR3 in DNA: TGTGCCAGCAGCCCCTCGACCGTGGACACTGAAGCTTTCTTT. Translation: CASSPSTVDTEAFF.

In its sample, this clone was seen once. The CDR3 DNA sequence: TGTGCCAGCAGCTTGGGGGCGGCTCCTAATGAAAAACTGTTTTTT. This translates into CASSLGAAPNEKLFF. The rearrangement links TRBV11-2 to TRBJ1-4; TRBD1 is a possible D gene (6 bases). Trimming pared 3 bases from V and 3 bases from J, leaving 11 bases between. Germline-derived CDR1 and CDR2 are SGHAT and FQNNGV. The CDR3 runs to 15 residues.

The J gene is TRBJ1-4, the V gene TRBV2; D gene uncertain. The CDR3 length is 13 residues. The ends were cut back, 6 bases at V and 4 bases at J, with 9 bases in the middle. The germline gives CDR1 SNHLY, CDR2 FYNNEI. CDR3 nucleotides: TGTGCCAGCAGCCGAGAATTTAATGAAAAACTGTTTTTT. Translating gives CASSREFNEKLFF.

This clone was counted only a few times. This sequence joins TRBV6-5 and TRBJ2-7; tentatively, D is TRBD1 (6 bases). V lost 4 bases and J lost 1, with 11 bases in between. The germline gives CDR1 MNHEY, CDR2 SVGAGI. The CDR3 runs 14 residues. In nucleotides, the CDR3 is TGTGCCAGCAGTTCTTTGGACAGATCCTACGAGCAGTACTTC. It is translated as CASSSLDRSYEQYF.

This clone was observed a single time. The chain recombines TRBV10-1 with TRBJ2-3; D is unresolved. Germline CDR1 and CDR2: WNHNN and SYGVQD (reference sequence). The CDR3 spans 13 residues. V dropped 3 bases and J dropped 1 base, with 5 bases sitting between them. CDR3 coding DNA: TGCGCCAGCAGTGAAGCAGGCACAGATACGCAGTATTTT. It yields the protein CASSEAGTDTQYF.

This chain connects TRBV19 to TRBJ2-3; weak D call: TRBD2 (6 bases). Germline V gene data show CDR1 as LNHDA and CDR2 as SQIVND (reference sequence). The V end was cut by 9 bases, the J end by 0 bases, with 19 bases between. There are 16 residues in the CDR3. The CDR3, as DNA: TGTGCCAGAGGCGTCGCTAGCGCCTCTAGCACAGATACGCAGTATTTT. Its translation: CARGVASASSTDTQYF.

The rearrangement joins TRBV7-9 to TRBJ1-2; TRBD1 is a possible D gene (6 bases). Germline CDR1 reads SEHNR; CDR2 reads FQNEAQ (reference sequence). This CDR3 has 15 residues. V was shortened by 7 bases and J by 0 bases, with 15 bases between the two germline ends. The CDR3 DNA reads as TGTGCCAGCACCCTATCGGGGGCATCTAACTATGGCTACACCTTC. The encoded protein is CASTLSGASNYGYTF.

In this sample, this clone turned up once. The chain recombines TRBV27 with TRBJ2-2, with 10 bases identical to TRBD1. Trimming took 2 bases from V and 5 from J; bases not matched to a gene: 14. Looked up from germline, CDR1 is MNHEY and CDR2 is SMNVEV (reference sequence). The CDR3 sequence is 19 residues long. The CDR3 nucleotides are TGTGCCAGCAGTTTAGGGTTAAGTCGGACAGGGGGAAAGACCGGGGAGCTGTTTTTT. Its protein is CASSLGLSRTGGKTGELFF.

J is TRBJ2-3 and V is TRBV30, with 12 bases matching TRBD2. The length of the CDR3 is 15 residues. Germline trimming cut 5 bases from V and 8 bases from J; bases unmatched to any gene: 11. CDR1 is GTSNPN and CDR2 is SVGIG in the germline V gene (reference sequence). The CDR3 sequence is CAWGGLAGPAGTQYF. In nucleotides, the CDR3 is TGTGCCTGGGGGGGACTAGCGGGCCCTGCGGGTACGCAGTATTTT.

V usage is TRBV5-4 and J usage is TRBJ2-4; 11 bases match TRBD2. The V gene end was trimmed by 4 bases and the J gene end by 1 base; junction bases not matched to a gene: 7. Germline V gene lookup returns CDR1 SGHNT and CDR2 YYREEE (reference sequence). This CDR3 has 17 residues. CDR3 DNA: TGTGCCAGCAGCCAGGGATCTAGCGGGAGGGCCAAAAACATTCAGTACTTC. It encodes CASSQGSSGRAKNIQYF.

A single count supports this clone. The rearrangement joins TRBV28 to TRBJ2-1; TRBD2 matches 7 bases. Germline V gives CDR1 MDHEN, CDR2 SYDVKM. The J segment lost 7 bases and the V segment lost 3 bases, leaving 6 bases of the junction unmatched. The CDR3 sequence is 14 residues long. The CDR3 sequence: CASSFIAGGNEQFF. CDR3 sequence (DNA): TGTGCCAGCAGTTTCATAGCGGGTGGGAATGAGCAGTTCTTC.

CDR3: CASSESTAYSNQPQHF. The CDR3, as DNA: TGTGCCAGCAGTGAATCGACAGCTTATAGCAATCAGCCCCAGCATTTT. This rearrangement joins TRBV6-1 to TRBJ1-5; TRBD1 might be the D (5 bases). Trimming stripped 2 bases from V and 0 bases from J, with 11 bases between. Per the germline V gene, CDR1 is MNHNS and CDR2 is SASEGT. The CDR3 is 16 residues long.

V gene TRBV30 combines with J gene TRBJ1-1; 7 bases agree with TRBD1. The CDR3 has 12 amino acids. CDR1 and CDR2 (germline): GTSNPN, SVGIG (reference sequence). Germline trimming cut 5 bases from V and 9 bases from J; bases unmatched to any gene: 9. The DNA for the CDR3 is TGTGCCTGGGACAGGGTCCCTAAAAAAGCTTTCTTT. Amino acids: CAWDRVPKKAFF.

The sample holds a few counts of this clone. The chain uses TRBV7-8 and TRBJ1-1; D gene uncertain. This CDR3 is built from 16 residues. The V gene lost 5 bases and the J gene lost 3 bases, with 19 bases spanning the gap. CDR1 and CDR2 from the germline V gene are SGHVS and FQNEAQ. The CDR3 protein is CASSRTAVIGYTEAFF. In DNA form, the CDR3 reads TGTGCCAGCAGCCGAACCGCGGTGATCGGCTACACTGAAGCTTTCTTT. Supplemented by reference TRBV7-8 and TRBJ1-1, the full variable domain reads GAGVSQSPRYKVAKRGQDVALRCDPISGHVSLFWYQQALGQGPEFLTYFQNEAQLDKSGLPSDRFFAERPEGSVSTLKIQRTQQEDSAVYLCASSRTAVIGYTEAFFGQGTRLTVV.

J is TRBJ1-3 and V is TRBV2, with D unresolved. Germline V lookup: CDR1 SNHLY, CDR2 FYNNEI. The CDR3 sequence is 14 residues long. Trimming left V 6 bases short and J 3 bases short, with 12 bases between. The CDR3 is CASSRTFDGNTIYF. CDR3 DNA sequence: TGTGCCAGCAGCCGTACCTTCGATGGAAACACCATATATTTT.

The chain couples TRBV5-1 to TRBJ2-5, with 7 nucleotides matching TRBD1. The ends lost 3 bases at V and 1 base at J; junction bases unmatched: 0. This CDR3 spans 13 amino acids. Germline CDR1 SGHRS, CDR2 YFSETQ. This chain's CDR3 is CASSWTGQETQYF. CDR3 coding DNA: TGCGCCAGCAGCTGGACAGGCCAAGAGACCCAGTACTTC.

This clone has just a few counts. This chain uses TRBV11-2 with TRBJ2-6; no definite D call. The germline gives CDR1 SGHAT, CDR2 FQNNGV. The CDR3 is 15 amino acids. Between the trimmed V and J ends, which lost 1 base and 2 bases, there was a span of 6 bases. The CDR3: CASSLAQAGANVLTF. In DNA form, the CDR3 reads TGTGCCAGCAGCTTAGCTCAGGCTGGGGCCAACGTCCTGACTTTC.

This clone came up once. In DNA form, the CDR3 reads TGTGCCAACTATCAGCCCCAGCATTTT. This codes for CANYQPQHF. The gene calls are TRBV27 and TRBJ1-5; no clear D gene. The ends were cut back, 10 bases at V and 5 bases at J, with 3 bases in the middle. From germline, CDR1 is MNHEY and CDR2 SMNVEV (reference sequence). The CDR3 extends over 9 amino acids.

The J gene is TRBJ2-5, the V gene TRBV29-1; 9 bases line up with TRBD2. The CDR3 runs 13 residues. CDR1 and CDR2 from the germline V gene are SQVTM and ANQGSEA. V lost 6 bases and J lost 4; bases outside the gene matches: 6. CDR3 residues: CSVRAGGGETQYF. The CDR3, as DNA: TGCAGCGTCAGGGCGGGGGGGGGAGAGACCCAGTACTTC.

The chain couples TRBV19 to TRBJ1-4; D is uncertain. Germline V gives CDR1 LNHDA, CDR2 SQIVND (reference sequence). The CDR3 length is 14 residues. Trimming shortened V by 8 bases and J by 5 bases, and 15 bases separated the two germline ends. For the CDR3, the DNA is TGTGCCAGTGGTTACAGAGGGCAAAATGAAAAACTGTTTTTT. This translates into CASGYRGQNEKLFF. Drawing the rest from reference TRBV19 and TRBJ1-4, the complete variable domain is DGGITQSPKYLFRKEGQNVTLSCEQNLNHDAMYWYRQDPGQGLRLIYYSQIVNDFQKGDIAEGYSVSREKKESFPLTVTSAQKNPTAFYLCASGYRGQNEKLFFGSGTQLSVL.